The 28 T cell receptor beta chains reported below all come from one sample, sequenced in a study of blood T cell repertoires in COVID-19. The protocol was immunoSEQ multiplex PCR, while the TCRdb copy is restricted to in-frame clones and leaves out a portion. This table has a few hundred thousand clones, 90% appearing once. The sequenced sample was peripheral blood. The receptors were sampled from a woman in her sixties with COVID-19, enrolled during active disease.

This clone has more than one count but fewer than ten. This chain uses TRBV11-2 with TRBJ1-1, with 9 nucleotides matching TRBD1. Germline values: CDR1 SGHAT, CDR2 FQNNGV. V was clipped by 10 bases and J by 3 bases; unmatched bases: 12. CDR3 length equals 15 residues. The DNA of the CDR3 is TGTGCCACAATTTCCGGGACAGGGATTTACACTGAAGCTTTCTTT. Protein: CATISGTGIYTEAFF.

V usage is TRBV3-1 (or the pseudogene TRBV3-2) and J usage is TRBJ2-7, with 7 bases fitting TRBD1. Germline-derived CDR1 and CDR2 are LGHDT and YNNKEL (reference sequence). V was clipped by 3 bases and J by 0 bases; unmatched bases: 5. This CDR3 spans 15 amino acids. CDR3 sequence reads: CASSHRGKSSYEQYF. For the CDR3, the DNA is TGTGCCAGCAGCCACAGGGGGAAAAGCTCCTACGAGCAGTACTTC.

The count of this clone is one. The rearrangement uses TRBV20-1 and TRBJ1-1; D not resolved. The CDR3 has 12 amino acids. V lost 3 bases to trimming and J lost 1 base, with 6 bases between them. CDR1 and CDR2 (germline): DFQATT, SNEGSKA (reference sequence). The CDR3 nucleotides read TGCAGTGCTAGTTTTAGGAACACTGAAGCTTTCTTT. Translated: CSASFRNTEAFF.

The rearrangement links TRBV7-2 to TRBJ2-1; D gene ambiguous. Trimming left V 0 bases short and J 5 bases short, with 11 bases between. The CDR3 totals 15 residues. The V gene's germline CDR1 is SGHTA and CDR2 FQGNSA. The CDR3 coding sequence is TGTGCCAGCAGCTTAGCGCTGGCAGGCAACAATGAGCAGTTCTTC. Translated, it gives CASSLALAGNNEQFF. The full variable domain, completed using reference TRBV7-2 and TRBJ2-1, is GAGVSQSPSNKVTEKGKDVELRCDPISGHTALYWYRQSLGQGLEFLIYFQGNSAPDKSGLPSDRFSAERTGGSVSTLTIQRTQQEDSAVYLCASSLALAGNNEQFFGPGTRLTVL.

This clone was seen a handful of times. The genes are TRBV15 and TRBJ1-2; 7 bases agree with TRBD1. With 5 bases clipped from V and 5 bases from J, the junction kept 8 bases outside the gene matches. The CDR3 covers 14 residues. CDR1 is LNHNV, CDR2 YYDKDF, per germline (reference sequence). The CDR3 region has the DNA TGTGCCACCAGCGCGGGACAGAACCTTTATGGCTACACCTTC. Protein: CATSAGQNLYGYTF.

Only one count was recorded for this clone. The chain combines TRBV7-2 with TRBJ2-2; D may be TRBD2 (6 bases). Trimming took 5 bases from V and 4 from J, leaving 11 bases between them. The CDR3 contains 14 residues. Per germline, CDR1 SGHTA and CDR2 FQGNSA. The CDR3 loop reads CASSRRDLTGELFF. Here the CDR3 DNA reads TGTGCCAGCAGCAGGAGGGATCTCACCGGGGAGCTGTTTTTT. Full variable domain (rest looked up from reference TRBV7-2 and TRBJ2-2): GAGVSQSPSNKVTEKGKDVELRCDPISGHTALYWYRQSLGQGLEFLIYFQGNSAPDKSGLPSDRFSAERTGGSVSTLTIQRTQQEDSAVYLCASSRRDLTGELFFGEGSRLTVL.

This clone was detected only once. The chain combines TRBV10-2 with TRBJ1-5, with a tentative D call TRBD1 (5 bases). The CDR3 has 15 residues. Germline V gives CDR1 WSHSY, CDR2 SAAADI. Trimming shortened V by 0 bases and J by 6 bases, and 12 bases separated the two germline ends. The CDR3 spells CASSESGGVSQPQHF. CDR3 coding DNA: TGCGCCAGCAGTGAGTCCGGAGGGGTTAGTCAGCCCCAGCATTTT.

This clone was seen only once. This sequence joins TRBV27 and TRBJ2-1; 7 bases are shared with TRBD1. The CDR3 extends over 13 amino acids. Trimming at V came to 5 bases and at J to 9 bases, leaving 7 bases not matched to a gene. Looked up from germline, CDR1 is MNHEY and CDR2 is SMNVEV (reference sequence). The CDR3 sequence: CASSTGAAGEQFF. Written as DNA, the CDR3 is TGTGCCAGCAGTACAGGGGCCGCGGGTGAGCAGTTCTTC.

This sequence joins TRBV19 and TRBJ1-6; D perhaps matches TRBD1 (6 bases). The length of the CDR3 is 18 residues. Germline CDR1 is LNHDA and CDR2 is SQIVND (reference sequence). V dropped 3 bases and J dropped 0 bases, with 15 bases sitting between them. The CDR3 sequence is CASSIPARGFSYNSPLHF. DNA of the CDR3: TGTGCCAGTAGTATCCCGGCGAGGGGGTTCTCCTATAATTCACCCCTCCACTTT.

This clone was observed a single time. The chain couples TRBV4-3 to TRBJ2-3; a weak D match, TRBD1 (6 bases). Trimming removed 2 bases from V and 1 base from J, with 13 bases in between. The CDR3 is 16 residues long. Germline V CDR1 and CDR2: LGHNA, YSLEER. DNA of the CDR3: TGCGCCAGCAGCCAACAACAGGGTTGGGGCACAGATACGCAGTATTTT. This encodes CASSQQQGWGTDTQYF.

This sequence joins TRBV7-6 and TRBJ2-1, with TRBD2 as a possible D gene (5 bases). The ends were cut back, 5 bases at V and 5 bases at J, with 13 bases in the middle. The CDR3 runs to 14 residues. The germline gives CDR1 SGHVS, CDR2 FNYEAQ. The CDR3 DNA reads TGTGCCAGCAGCCTTGAGGGTATCCACAATGAGCAGTTCTTC. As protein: CASSLEGIHNEQFF.

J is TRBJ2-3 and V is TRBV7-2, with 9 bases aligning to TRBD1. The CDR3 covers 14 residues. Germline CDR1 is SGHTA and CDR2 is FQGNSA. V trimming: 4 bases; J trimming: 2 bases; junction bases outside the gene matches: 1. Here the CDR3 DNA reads TGTGCCAGCAGCTGGACAGGGGACACAGATACGCAGTATTTT. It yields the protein CASSWTGDTDTQYF.

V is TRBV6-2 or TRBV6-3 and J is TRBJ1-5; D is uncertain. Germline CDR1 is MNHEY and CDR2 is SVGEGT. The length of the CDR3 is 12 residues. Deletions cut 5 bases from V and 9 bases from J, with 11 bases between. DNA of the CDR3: TGTGCCAGCAGTGCTCGCGGGTGGCCCCAGCATTTT. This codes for CASSARGWPQHF.

The CDR3 spells CASSVGSTLDIYGYTF. The CDR3 DNA sequence: TGTGCCAGCAGTGTGGGCAGTACGTTGGATATCTATGGCTACACCTTC. The rearrangement uses TRBV6-4 and TRBJ1-2; D ambiguous. This CDR3 contains 16 residues. V was cut by 4 bases and J by 4 bases, with 19 bases left in between. CDR1 is MRHNA and CDR2 is SNTAGT in the germline V gene.

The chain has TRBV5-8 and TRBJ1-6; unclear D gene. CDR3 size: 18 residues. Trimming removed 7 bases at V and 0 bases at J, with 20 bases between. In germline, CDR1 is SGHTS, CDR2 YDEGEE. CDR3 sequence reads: CASVRLLGPSSYNSPLHF. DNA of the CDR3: TGTGCCAGCGTGCGGTTGTTGGGTCCGAGCTCCTATAATTCACCCCTCCACTTT.

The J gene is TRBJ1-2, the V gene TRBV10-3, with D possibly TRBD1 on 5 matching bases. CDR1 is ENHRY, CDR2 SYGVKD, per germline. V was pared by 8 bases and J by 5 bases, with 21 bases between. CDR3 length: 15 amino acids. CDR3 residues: CAISMDNLRGYGYTF. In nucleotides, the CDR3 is TGTGCCATCTCTATGGATAACTTGCGGGGGTATGGCTACACCTTC.

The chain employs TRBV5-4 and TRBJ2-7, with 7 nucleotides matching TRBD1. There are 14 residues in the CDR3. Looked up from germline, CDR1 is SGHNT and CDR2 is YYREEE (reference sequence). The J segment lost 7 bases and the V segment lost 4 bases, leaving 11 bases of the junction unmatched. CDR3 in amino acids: CASSPRDSPQEQYF. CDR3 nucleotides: TGTGCCAGCAGCCCCCGGGACAGTCCCCAGGAGCAGTACTTC.

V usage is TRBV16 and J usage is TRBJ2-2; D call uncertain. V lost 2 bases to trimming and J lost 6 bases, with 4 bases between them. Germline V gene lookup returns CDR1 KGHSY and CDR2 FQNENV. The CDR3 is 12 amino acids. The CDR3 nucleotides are TGTGCCAGCAGCCAAGTCTCCGGGGAGCTGTTTTTT. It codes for CASSQVSGELFF.

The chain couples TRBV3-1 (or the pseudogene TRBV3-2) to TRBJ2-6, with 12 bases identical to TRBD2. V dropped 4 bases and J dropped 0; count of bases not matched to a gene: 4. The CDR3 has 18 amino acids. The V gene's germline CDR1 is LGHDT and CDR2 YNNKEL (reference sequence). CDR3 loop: CASSPTSGGPSGANVLTF. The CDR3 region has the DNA TGTGCCAGCAGCCCCACTAGCGGGGGGCCCTCTGGGGCCAACGTCCTGACTTTC.

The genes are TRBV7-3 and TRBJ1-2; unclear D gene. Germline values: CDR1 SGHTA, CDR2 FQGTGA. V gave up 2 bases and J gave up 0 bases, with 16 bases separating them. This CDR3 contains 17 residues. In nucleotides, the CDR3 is TGTGCCAGCAGCTTACGAGCGGTGCCGGGAGCTAACTATGGCTACACCTTC. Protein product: CASSLRAVPGANYGYTF.

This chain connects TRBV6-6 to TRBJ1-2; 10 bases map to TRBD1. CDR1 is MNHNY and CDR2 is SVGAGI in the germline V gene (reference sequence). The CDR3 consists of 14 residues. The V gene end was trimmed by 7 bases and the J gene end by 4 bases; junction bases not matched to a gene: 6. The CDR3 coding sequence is TGTGCCAGCAATCGACAGGGGGCGAGCTATGGCTACACCTTC. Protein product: CASNRQGASYGYTF.

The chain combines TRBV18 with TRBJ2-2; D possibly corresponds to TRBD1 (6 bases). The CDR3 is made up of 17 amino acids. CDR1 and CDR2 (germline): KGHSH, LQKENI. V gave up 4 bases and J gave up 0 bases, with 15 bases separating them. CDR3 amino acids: CASSLDRVAPNTGELFF. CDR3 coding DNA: TGTGCCAGCTCACTGGACAGAGTGGCCCCGAACACCGGGGAGCTGTTTTTT.

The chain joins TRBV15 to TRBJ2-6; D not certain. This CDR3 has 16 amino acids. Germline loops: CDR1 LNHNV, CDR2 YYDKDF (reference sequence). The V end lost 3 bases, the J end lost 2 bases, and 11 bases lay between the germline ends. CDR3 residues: CATSSPHRTGANVLTF. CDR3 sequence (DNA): TGTGCCACCAGCAGCCCACACAGAACTGGGGCCAACGTCCTGACTTTC.

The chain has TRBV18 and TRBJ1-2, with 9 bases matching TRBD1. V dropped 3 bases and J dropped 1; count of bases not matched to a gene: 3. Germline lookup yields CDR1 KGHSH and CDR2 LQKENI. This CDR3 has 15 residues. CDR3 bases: TGTGCCAGCTCACCGGGGACAGGGATTAACTATGGCTACACCTTC. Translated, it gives CASSPGTGINYGYTF. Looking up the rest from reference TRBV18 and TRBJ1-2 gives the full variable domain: NAGVMQNPRHLVRRRGQEARLRCSPMKGHSHVYWYRQLPEEGLKFMVYLQKENIIDESGMPKERFSAEFPKEGPSILRIQQVVRGDSAAYFCASSPGTGINYGYTFGSGTRLTVV.

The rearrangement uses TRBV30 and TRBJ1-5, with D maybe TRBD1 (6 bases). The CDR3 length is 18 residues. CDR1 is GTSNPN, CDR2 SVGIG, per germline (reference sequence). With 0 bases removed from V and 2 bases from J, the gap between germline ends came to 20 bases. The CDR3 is CAWSVRDTYQVGNQPQHF. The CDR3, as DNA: TGTGCCTGGAGTGTAAGGGACACCTACCAGGTGGGCAATCAGCCCCAGCATTTT.

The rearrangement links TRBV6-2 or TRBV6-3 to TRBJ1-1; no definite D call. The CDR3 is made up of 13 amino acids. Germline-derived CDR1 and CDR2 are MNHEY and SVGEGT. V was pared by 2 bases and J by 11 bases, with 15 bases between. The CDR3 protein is CASSYGHRLSAFF. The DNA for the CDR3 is TGTGCCAGCAGTTACGGGCACCGGTTATCGGCTTTCTTT.

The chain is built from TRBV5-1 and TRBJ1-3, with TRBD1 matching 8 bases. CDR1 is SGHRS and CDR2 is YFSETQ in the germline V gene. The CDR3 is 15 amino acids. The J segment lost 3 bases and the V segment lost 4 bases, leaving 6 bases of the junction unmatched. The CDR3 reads CASSPPTGDGNTIYF. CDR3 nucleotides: TGCGCCAGCAGCCCACCGACAGGGGATGGAAACACCATATATTTT.

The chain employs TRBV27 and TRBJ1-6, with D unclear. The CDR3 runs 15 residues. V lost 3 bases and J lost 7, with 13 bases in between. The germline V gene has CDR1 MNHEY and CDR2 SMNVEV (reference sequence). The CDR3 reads CASSFYQQRNSPLHF. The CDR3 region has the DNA TGTGCCAGCAGTTTTTACCAACAGCGGAATTCACCCCTCCACTTT.